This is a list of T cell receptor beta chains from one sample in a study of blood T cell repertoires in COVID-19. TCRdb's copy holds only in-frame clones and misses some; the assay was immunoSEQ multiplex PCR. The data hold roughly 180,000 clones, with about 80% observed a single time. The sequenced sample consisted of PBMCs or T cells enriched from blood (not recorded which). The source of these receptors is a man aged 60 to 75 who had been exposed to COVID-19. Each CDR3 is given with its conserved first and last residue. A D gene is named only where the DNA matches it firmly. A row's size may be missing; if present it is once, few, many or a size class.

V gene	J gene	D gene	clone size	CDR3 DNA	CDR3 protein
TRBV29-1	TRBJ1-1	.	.	TGCAGCGTTTCCGAGGTTCCGAACACTGAAGCTTTCTTT	CSVSEVPNTEAFF
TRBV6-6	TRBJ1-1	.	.	TGTGCCAGCAGTTACTCGCACACAAGGAACACTGAAGCTTTCTTT	CASSYSHTRNTEAFF
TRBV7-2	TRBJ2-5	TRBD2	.	TGTGCCAGCAGCCGTGGACTAGCGGGAGGGACCCAGTACTTC	CASSRGLAGGTQYF
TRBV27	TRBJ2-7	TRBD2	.	TGTGCCAGCAGTTTCATAGCGGGAGGAGACCTCTACGAGCAGTACTTC	CASSFIAGGDLYEQYF
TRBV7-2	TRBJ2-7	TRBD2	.	TGTGCCAGCAGCTTAGAAACTAGCGGGAGCACCTACGAGCAGTACTTC	CASSLETSGSTYEQYF
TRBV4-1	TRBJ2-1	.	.	TGCGCCAGCAGCCCATACCAGACAGCCTCCTACAATGAGCAGTTCTTC	CASSPYQTASYNEQFF
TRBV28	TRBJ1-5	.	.	TGTGCCAGCAGTCCGTCCCCAAGCAGGGCGGTTGGGAGGAATCAGCCCCAGCATTTT	CASSPSPSRAVGRNQPQHF
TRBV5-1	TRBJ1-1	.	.	TGCGCCAGCAGCCGGGGGGATTACACTGAAGCTTTCTTT	CASSRGDYTEAFF
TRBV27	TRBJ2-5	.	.	TGTGCCAGCAGTTTATCGGCCCCTTCGGGCGGTGGGGCGACCCAGTACTTC	CASSLSAPSGGGATQYF
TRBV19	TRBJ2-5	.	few	TGTGCCAGTAGTGCTTCAGGGGCGCAAGAGACCCAGTACTTC	CASSASGAQETQYF
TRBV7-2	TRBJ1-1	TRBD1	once	TGTGCCAGCAGCCCTTGGCAGGGGGGTAGTGTCACTGAAGCTTTCTTT	CASSPWQGGSVTEAFF
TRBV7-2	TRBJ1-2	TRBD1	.	TGTGCCAGCAGCCGTACGGGACAGTCCAACTATGGCTACACCTTC	CASSRTGQSNYGYTF
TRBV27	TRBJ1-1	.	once	TGTGCCAGCAGTTTTTCGGGGAGAGAGACTGAAGCTTTCTTT	CASSFSGRETEAFF
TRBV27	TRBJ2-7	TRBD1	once	TGTGCCAGCAGTCGCCCCCGTAGGACAGGGAGAAGTTACGAGCAGTACTTC	CASSRPRRTGRSYEQYF
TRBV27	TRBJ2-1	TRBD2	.	TGTGCCAGCAGTCCGGGGGGTAGCGGGATTCGGAATGAGCAGTTCTTC	CASSPGGSGIRNEQFF
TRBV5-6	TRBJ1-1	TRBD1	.	TGTGCCAGCAACGACAGGGCGCGAACTGAAGCTTTCTTT	CASNDRARTEAFF
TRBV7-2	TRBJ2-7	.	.	TGTGCCAGCAGCTCGGACTTTTACGAGCAGTACTTC	CASSSDFYEQYF
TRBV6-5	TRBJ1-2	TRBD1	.	TGTGCCAGCAAGCGACAGGGACCCGGGGATGGCTACACCTTC	CASKRQGPGDGYTF
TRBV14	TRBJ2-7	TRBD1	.	TGTGCCAGCAGCCAAGATGGACAGGGGGCGCGGGAGCAGTACTTC	CASSQDGQGAREQYF
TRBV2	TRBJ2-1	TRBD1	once	TGTGCCAGCAGAGGAGACAGGGGTTTGAATGAGCAGTTCTTC	CASRGDRGLNEQFF
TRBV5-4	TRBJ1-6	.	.	TGTGCCAGCACCTCAGGCCAGGGTAATTCACCCCTCCACTTT	CASTSGQGNSPLHF
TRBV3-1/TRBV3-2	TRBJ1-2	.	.	TGTGCCAGCAGCCAAGATGGAGGGGTCTATGGCTACACCTTC	CASSQDGGVYGYTF
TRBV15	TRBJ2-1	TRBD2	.	TGTGCCACCAGCAGCCGACTAGCGGGAGGGCTCGGGAATGAGCAGTTCTTC	CATSSRLAGGLGNEQFF
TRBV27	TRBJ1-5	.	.	TGTGCCAGCAGCCTGGGGGGAGGGACCAGAGTTAATCAGCCCCAGCATTTT	CASSLGGGTRVNQPQHF
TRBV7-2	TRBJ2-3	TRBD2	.	TGTGCCAGCAGCACCGGGGCGGGAGAGGCAGATACGCAGTATTTT	CASSTGAGEADTQYF